Shown below are 27 T cell receptor beta chains from a single sample sequenced in a study of T cell responses to AZD1222 COVID-19 vaccine. Sequencing was performed with immunoSEQ multiplex PCR; in TCRdb, only in-frame clones are kept and a portion is missing. The data hold about 130,000 clones, with 86% observed a single time. Sequences were derived from peripheral blood, sampled on day 0 of AZD1222 vaccination. The source of these receptors is an adult in good health.

The chain's CDR3 is CASSDKREGRETQYF. The CDR3 nucleotides are TGCGCCAGCAGTGATAAGCGGGAGGGCCGGGAGACCCAGTACTTC. The chain joins TRBV10-2 to TRBJ2-5; 10 bases match TRBD2. J lost 5 bases, V lost 3 bases, and 6 bases had no gene match. CDR3 length equals 15 residues. The germline CDR1 and CDR2 sequences are WSHSY and SAAADI.

The J gene is TRBJ2-1, the V gene TRBV7-2; weak D call: TRBD2 (7 bases). The CDR3 spans 16 residues. Germline V gene sequence: CDR1 SGHTA, CDR2 FQGNSA. V lost 4 bases and J lost 7, with 20 bases in between. CDR3 coding DNA: TGTGCCAGCAGCTGGGGGGCGACCGGGACTATTAATGAGCAGTTCTTC. It translates to CASSWGATGTINEQFF.

The CDR3 bases are TGTGCCATCAGTGAGGGAGCAATCTCTGGAAACACCATATATTTT. Translating it yields CAISEGAISGNTIYF. This rearrangement joins TRBV10-3 to TRBJ1-3; D unclear. The germline V gene has CDR1 ENHRY and CDR2 SYGVKD. The germline V and J ends were trimmed by 2 bases and 0 bases, with 8 bases remaining between them. This CDR3 spans 15 amino acids.

The chain uses TRBV6-1 and TRBJ1-2; unclear D gene. V was shortened by 1 base and J by 8 bases, with 2 bases between the two germline ends. The CDR3 consists of 10 residues. Germline CDR1 MNHNS, CDR2 SASEGT. CDR3 nucleotide sequence: TGTGCCAGCAGTGAAGAGGGCTACACCTTC. This sequence encodes CASSEEGYTF.

The chain carries TRBV2 and TRBJ2-7; either TRBD1 or TRBD2 may fit D (5 bases each). CDR1 and CDR2 from the germline V gene are SNHLY and FYNNEI. V lost 3 bases and J 5 bases, leaving 11 bases between the germline ends. The CDR3 covers 13 residues. As DNA, the CDR3 is TGTGCCAGCAGTGATGGGGGTTCCAACGAGCAGTACTTC. It is translated as CASSDGGSNEQYF.

V and J are TRBV5-1 and TRBJ2-5; 8 bases are shared with TRBD1. Trimming removed 1 base from V and 3 bases from J; junction bases left unmatched: 5. The CDR3 is made up of 15 amino acids. CDR1 and CDR2 (germline): SGHRS, YFSETQ. Written as DNA, the CDR3 is TGCGCCAGCAGCTTGACAGGGGGGCCAGAAGAGACCCAGTACTTC. Translation: CASSLTGGPEETQYF. The entire variable domain, with the rest obtained from reference TRBV5-1 and TRBJ2-5, is as follows: KAGVTQTPRYLIKTRGQQVTLSCSPISGHRSVSWYQQTPGQGLQFLFEYFSETQRNKGNFPGRFSGRQFSNSRSEMNVSTLELGDSALYLCASSLTGGPEETQYFGPGTRLLVL.

The rearrangement uses TRBV6-5 and TRBJ2-5; D may be TRBD1 or TRBD2 (5 bases each). The germline gives CDR1 MNHEY, CDR2 SVGAGI. This CDR3 has 14 residues. Trimming pared 6 bases from V and 7 bases from J, leaving 18 bases between. CDR3 DNA sequence: TGTGCCAGCAGAGACGGGGCGACCCGGGGGACCCAGTACTTC. The encoded protein is CASRDGATRGTQYF.

On this clone itself: The junction differs from germline at one of its ends, possibly a read error. The V and J genes are TRBV6-5 and TRBJ1-6, with D hard to call. CDR1 and CDR2 (germline): MNHEY, SVGAGI. This CDR3 has 15 residues. The CDR3: CASSYSNHENSPLHF. The CDR3 DNA sequence: TGTGCCAGCAGTTACTCGAATCACGAAAATTCACCCCTCCATTTT.

This chain connects TRBV7-9 to TRBJ1-5; possible D gene TRBD1, 6 bases. This CDR3 has 15 amino acids. Looked up from germline, CDR1 is SEHNR and CDR2 is FQNEAQ (reference sequence). V was clipped by 3 bases and J by 0 bases, with 9 bases between them. The CDR3 nucleotides read TGTGCCAGCAGCTTGGACAGTTATAGCAATCAGCCCCAGCATTTT. Protein sequence: CASSLDSYSNQPQHF.

This chain links TRBV27 with TRBJ2-1; D is ambiguous. The CDR3 has 16 amino acids. V was trimmed by 5 bases and J by 4 bases, leaving 18 bases between them. Per germline, CDR1 MNHEY and CDR2 SMNVEV (reference sequence). This chain's CDR3 is CASSPYLLSSYNEQFF. The CDR3 nucleotides are TGTGCCAGCAGTCCGTACCTCTTATCTTCTTACAATGAGCAGTTCTTC.

This clone turned up a few times. This chain joins TRBV5-1 and TRBJ2-1; D remains ambiguous. V lost 1 base, J lost 8 bases, and 13 bases lay in between. CDR3 size: 14 residues. Germline assignment: CDR1 SGHRS and CDR2 YFSETQ. CDR3 loop: CASSLNAAADEQFF. The CDR3 DNA reads as TGCGCCAGCAGCTTGAACGCCGCGGCGGATGAGCAGTTCTTC.

The rearrangement joins TRBV6-5 to TRBJ1-1; D is perhaps TRBD1 (5 bases). CDR1 and CDR2 from the germline V gene are MNHEY and SVGAGI. The CDR3 consists of 13 residues. V was pared by 6 bases and J by 3 bases, with 11 bases between. The CDR3 DNA reads as TGTGCCAGCAGGCGACAGTGGGACACTGAAGCTTTCTTT. This encodes CASRRQWDTEAFF.

V gene TRBV2 combines with J gene TRBJ2-3; the match to TRBD2 covers 13 bases. The CDR3 is 17 residues long. J was trimmed by 4 bases and V by 6 bases; bases with no gene match: 10. Per germline, CDR1 SNHLY and CDR2 FYNNEI. The CDR3 nucleotides read TGTGCCAGCAGCAAAGATTTACTAGCGGGGGGGTCAGATACGCAGTATTTT. Its translation: CASSKDLLAGGSDTQYF.

The rearrangement links TRBV7-3 to TRBJ1-6, with D maybe TRBD1 (5 bases). Germline CDR1 reads SGHTA; CDR2 reads FQGTGA. Between the trimmed V and J ends, which lost 5 bases and 7 bases, there was a span of 9 bases. The CDR3 contains 13 residues. Here the CDR3 reads CASSNSGNSPLHF. The CDR3 DNA is TGTGCCAGCAGCAACTCAGGGAATTCACCCCTCCACTTT.

The chain links TRBV9 to TRBJ1-6; D unclear. Looked up from germline, CDR1 is SGDLS and CDR2 is YYNGEE. V was cut by 5 bases and J by 5 bases, with 11 bases left in between. The CDR3 runs to 14 residues. CDR3 nucleotide sequence: TGTGCCAGCAGGAGCTTGAGCCATAATTCACCCCTCCACTTT. Translation gives CASRSLSHNSPLHF. Drawing the rest from reference TRBV9 and TRBJ1-6, the complete variable domain is DSGVTQTPKHLITATGQRVTLRCSPRSGDLSVYWYQQSLDQGLQFLIQYYNGEERAKGNILERFSAQQFPDLHSELNLSSLELGDSALYFCASRSLSHNSPLHFGNGTRLTVT.

The rearrangement links TRBV20-1 to TRBJ2-7; 7 nucleotides match TRBD1. Germline V CDR1 and CDR2: DFQATT, SNEGSKA (reference sequence). With V trimmed by 3 bases and J by 3 bases, 11 bases remained unmatched. CDR3 length: 15 residues. The CDR3 nucleotides are TGCAGTGCTAGTAACCTTAACAGGGGCCTCTACGAGCAGTACTTC. This translates into CSASNLNRGLYEQYF.

In this sample, this clone turned up once. The chain joins TRBV29-1 to TRBJ1-1; D perhaps matches TRBD1 (6 bases). Germline V gene sequence: CDR1 SQVTM, CDR2 ANQGSEA. V was shortened by 6 bases and J by 0 bases, with 11 bases between the two germline ends. The CDR3 is made up of 13 amino acids. The CDR3 sequence: CSVGALMNTEAFF. In nucleotides, the CDR3 is TGCAGCGTGGGGGCCCTAATGAACACTGAAGCTTTCTTT.

The rearrangement links TRBV18 to TRBJ2-1, with D unclear. The CDR3 runs to 13 residues. The V end was cut by 3 bases, the J end by 9 bases, with 12 bases between. Germline CDR1 KGHSH, CDR2 LQKENI. DNA of the CDR3: TGTGCCAGCTCACCGACCCTAGATTCTGAGCAGTTCTTC. Encoded protein: CASSPTLDSEQFF.

The rearrangement links TRBV6-2 or TRBV6-3 to TRBJ1-5, with 9 bases aligning to TRBD1. Germline V gives CDR1 MNHEY, CDR2 SVGEGT. The V and J ends lost 4 bases and 0 bases, in that order; junction bases with no gene match: 7. This CDR3 has 17 amino acids. CDR3 protein: CASSSEQGAPSNQPQHF. In DNA form, the CDR3 reads TGTGCCAGCAGTTCGGAACAGGGGGCGCCTAGCAATCAGCCCCAGCATTTT.

The chain employs TRBV11-3 and TRBJ2-3, with D perhaps assigned TRBD1 or TRBD2 (5 bases each). CDR3 length: 16 amino acids. Trimming stripped 4 bases from V and 2 bases from J, with 16 bases between. The germline CDR1 and CDR2 sequences are SGHNT and YENEEA. The CDR3 loop reads CASSSRGDGDTDTQYF. The DNA of the CDR3 is TGTGCCAGCAGCTCGCGAGGGGATGGGGACACAGATACGCAGTATTTT. Full variable domain (rest looked up from reference TRBV11-3 and TRBJ2-3): EAGVVQSPRYKIIEKKQPVAFWCNPISGHNTLYWYLQNLGQGPELLIRYENEEAVDDSQLPKDRFSAERLKGVDSTLKIQPAELGDSAVYLCASSSRGDGDTDTQYFGPGTRLTVL.

This chain joins TRBV7-3 and TRBJ1-1; 7 bases line up with TRBD1. CDR1 and CDR2 from the germline V gene are SGHTA and FQGTGA. The CDR3 sequence is 14 residues long. J lost 3 bases, V lost 5 bases, and 6 bases had no gene match. CDR3 loop: CASSGSGGHTEAFF. Here the CDR3 DNA reads TGTGCCAGCAGCGGGTCAGGGGGTCACACTGAAGCTTTCTTT.

The CDR3 sequence is CASSEHRDPNTEAFF. The CDR3 DNA sequence: TGTGCCAGCAGTGAACACAGGGATCCGAACACTGAAGCTTTCTTT. The chain recombines TRBV6-1 with TRBJ1-1; a possible D gene is TRBD1 (6 bases). The CDR3 has 15 residues. Per germline, CDR1 MNHNS and CDR2 SASEGT. V lost 2 bases to trimming and J lost 1 base, with 11 bases between them.

The chain combines TRBV5-6 with TRBJ1-1, with D uncertain. Trimming removed 0 bases at V and 1 base at J, with 7 bases between. This CDR3 is built from 14 residues. The germline gives CDR1 SGHDT, CDR2 YYEEEE. CDR3 amino acids: CASSLGQSNTEAFF. The CDR3 DNA reads as TGTGCCAGCAGCTTGGGACAATCGAACACTGAAGCTTTCTTT.

This clone was seen a handful of times. The chain recombines TRBV7-8 with TRBJ2-3, with no clear D. V lost 1 base and J lost 4, with 9 bases in between. The CDR3 runs 14 residues. CDR1 is SGHVS and CDR2 is FQNEAQ in the germline V gene. The CDR3 coding sequence is TGTGCCAGCAGCTTAGGCAGACGGGCAGATACGCAGTATTTT. It is translated as CASSLGRRADTQYF. The variable domain in full, completed from reference TRBV7-8 and TRBJ2-3, reads GAGVSQSPRYKVAKRGQDVALRCDPISGHVSLFWYQQALGQGPEFLTYFQNEAQLDKSGLPSDRFFAERPEGSVSTLKIQRTQQEDSAVYLCASSLGRRADTQYFGPGTRLTVL.

V is TRBV7-2 and J is TRBJ2-5; D is possibly TRBD2 (5 bases). V gave up 7 bases and J gave up 1 base, with 13 bases separating them. CDR3 length: 14 residues. CDR1 is SGHTA, CDR2 FQGNSA, per germline. The CDR3 nucleotides read TGTGCCAGCACCCGTACGGGGTCCCAAGAGACCCAGTACTTC. Translation gives CASTRTGSQETQYF.

The DNA for the CDR3 is TGTGCCAGCAGCCTGGACAGGACAACTAATGAAAAACTGTTTTTT. It encodes CASSLDRTTNEKLFF. The V call is TRBV5-5, the J call TRBJ1-4, with 7 bases lining up with TRBD1. Trimming removed 4 bases from V and 0 bases from J; junction bases left unmatched: 3. Germline V gene lookup returns CDR1 SGHKS and CDR2 YYEKEE (reference sequence). The CDR3 is made up of 15 amino acids. Supplemented by reference TRBV5-5 and TRBJ1-4, the full variable domain reads DAGVTQSPTHLIKTRGQQVTLRCSPISGHKSVSWYQQVLGQGPQFIFQYYEKEERGRGNFPDRFSARQFPNYSSELNVNALLLGDSALYLCASSLDRTTNEKLFFGSGTQLSVL.

This chain connects TRBV6-5 to TRBJ1-6, with D hard to call. CDR1 MNHEY and CDR2 SVGAGI come from the germline V gene. The germline V and J ends were trimmed by 0 bases and 7 bases, with 10 bases remaining between them. There are 15 residues in the CDR3. The CDR3 DNA reads as TGTGCCAGCAGTTACTCGAATGGCGGGAATTCACCCCTCCACTTT. Translating it yields CASSYSNGGNSPLHF.